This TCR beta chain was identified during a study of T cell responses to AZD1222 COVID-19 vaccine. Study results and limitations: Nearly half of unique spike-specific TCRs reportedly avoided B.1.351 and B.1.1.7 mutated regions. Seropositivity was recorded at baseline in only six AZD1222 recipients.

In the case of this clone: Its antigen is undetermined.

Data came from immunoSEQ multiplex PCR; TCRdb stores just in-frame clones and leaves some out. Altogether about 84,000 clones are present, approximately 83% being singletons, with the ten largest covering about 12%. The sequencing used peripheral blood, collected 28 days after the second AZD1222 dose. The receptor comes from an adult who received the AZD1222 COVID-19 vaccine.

The CDR3 DNA reads TGTGCCAGTACAGAACAGGGTTCCGCCACTGAAGCTTTCTTT. Protein product: CASTEQGSATEAFF. The chain carries TRBV7-9 and TRBJ1-1, with a tentative D call TRBD1 (6 bases). Germline V gene sequence: CDR1 SEHNR, CDR2 FQNEAQ (reference sequence). V shed 9 bases and J shed 4 bases, with 18 bases lying between them. CDR3 length: 14 residues.